The 23 T cell receptor beta chains below were found in one sample sequenced in a study of cytomegalovirus exposure and HLA in healthy donors. Repertoires were generated with immunoSEQ multiplex PCR, while TCRdb's copy carries only in-frame clones and drops some. The table has tens of thousands of clones, 85% to 95% seen once. Sequenced material: PBMCs. All receptors derive from a young man in good health and CMV-seronegative.

The V and J genes are TRBV29-1 and TRBJ2-7; a weak D match, TRBD2 (6 bases). This CDR3 is built from 14 residues. Per germline, CDR1 SQVTM and CDR2 ANQGSEA. The germline V and J ends were trimmed by 5 bases and 0 bases, with 14 bases remaining between them. CDR3 loop: CSVQGTRGSYEQYF. The CDR3 DNA reads TGCAGCGTTCAAGGGACTCGAGGCTCCTACGAGCAGTACTTC.

The CDR3 sequence: CASSPPSANTGELFF. The DNA of the CDR3 is TGCGCCAGCAGCCCTCCTTCCGCGAACACCGGGGAGCTGTTTTTT. This chain joins TRBV5-1 and TRBJ2-2, with unresolved D. The V end lost 4 bases, the J end lost 0 bases, and 10 bases lay between the germline ends. In germline, CDR1 is SGHRS, CDR2 YFSETQ. The CDR3 length is 15 residues.

This chain connects TRBV6-5 to TRBJ2-7, with 9 bases aligning to TRBD1. This CDR3 region has 15 residues. The V segment lost 4 bases and the J segment 2 bases; nucleotides outside the gene matches: 6. From germline, CDR1 is MNHEY and CDR2 SVGAGI. CDR3 sequence (DNA): TGTGCCAGCAGTTCGTCCGGGACAGGGACCTACGAGCAGTACTTC. Protein: CASSSSGTGTYEQYF.

This chain uses TRBV5-8 with TRBJ2-7; a possible D gene is TRBD2 (5 bases). The V end lost 3 bases, the J end lost 3 bases, and 13 bases lay between the germline ends. CDR3 length: 14 residues. In germline, CDR1 is SGHTS, CDR2 YDEGEE. The CDR3 spells CASSWYSRGYEQYF. The CDR3 nucleotides read TGTGCCAGCAGCTGGTACTCTCGGGGCTACGAGCAGTACTTC.

The chain is built from TRBV7-8 and TRBJ2-1; possible D gene TRBD2, 6 bases. The CDR3 is made up of 15 amino acids. Germline-derived CDR1 and CDR2 are SGHVS and FQNEAQ. Trimming removed 4 bases from V and 7 bases from J, with 17 bases in between. CDR3 DNA: TGTGCCAGCAGCTCGCTTGCGGGAAGGGGTAATGAGCAGTTCTTC. Its protein is CASSSLAGRGNEQFF.

The chain uses TRBV6-1 and TRBJ1-5; D is unclear. Germline-derived CDR1 and CDR2 are MNHNS and SASEGT. This CDR3 contains 14 residues. Trimming took off 9 bases at V and 0 bases at J, with 12 bases between the two ends. The CDR3 here is CASKTQYSNQPQHF. The DNA for the CDR3 is TGTGCCAGTAAGACACAGTATAGCAATCAGCCCCAGCATTTT.

The chain uses TRBV5-1 and TRBJ2-3; 8 bases map to TRBD1. The V and J ends lost 0 bases and 1 base, in that order; junction bases with no gene match: 4. The germline V gene encodes CDR1 SGHRS and CDR2 YFSETQ. The CDR3 length is 16 residues. CDR3 region: CASSLEQGGGTDTQYF. The DNA for the CDR3 is TGCGCCAGCAGCTTGGAACAGGGGGGAGGCACAGATACGCAGTATTTT.

The rearrangement uses TRBV15 and TRBJ1-3; D is unclear. The length of the CDR3 is 15 residues. Trimming cost V 0 bases and J 4 bases, with 10 bases left between them. The germline V gene encodes CDR1 LNHNV and CDR2 YYDKDF (reference sequence). The CDR3 bases are TGTGCCACCAGCAGAGATCAGGCCCTGGGAAACACCATATATTTT. Translated: CATSRDQALGNTIYF.

The rearrangement links TRBV28 to TRBJ1-1; possibly TRBD1 for D (6 bases). The CDR3 is made up of 13 amino acids. Trimming shortened V by 6 bases and J by 6 bases, and 14 bases separated the two germline ends. The germline V gene has CDR1 MDHEN and CDR2 SYDVKM. This chain's CDR3 is CASSLRDIAEAFF. The DNA for the CDR3 is TGTGCCAGCAGCCTCCGGGACATCGCTGAAGCTTTCTTT.

The chain uses TRBV12-5 and TRBJ2-2, with D possibly being TRBD2 (6 bases). Germline-derived CDR1 and CDR2 are LGHNT and FRNRAP. This CDR3 has 16 amino acids. V was shortened by 0 bases and J by 5 bases, with 13 bases between the two germline ends. The CDR3 bases are TGTGCTAGTGGTTTGGTATTAGGGCGGGGAACCGGGGAGCTGTTTTTT. This gives the protein CASGLVLGRGTGELFF.

V usage is TRBV30 and J usage is TRBJ1-5, with 8 bases matching TRBD1. Trimming at V came to 8 bases and at J to 5 bases, leaving 20 bases not matched to a gene. This CDR3 spans 17 amino acids. Per germline, CDR1 GTSNPN and CDR2 SVGIG (reference sequence). The DNA for the CDR3 is TGTGCCAGCACCCGGACAGGGAGGTCCAGAGTCTATCAGCCCCAGCATTTT. Its translation: CASTRTGRSRVYQPQHF.

The rearrangement uses TRBV25-1 and TRBJ2-2; tentatively, D is TRBD1 (5 bases). This CDR3 comprises 17 residues. V was clipped by 0 bases and J by 1 base, with 12 bases between them. CDR1 MGHDK and CDR2 SYGVNS come from the germline V gene. The CDR3 nucleotides read TGTGCCAGCAGTGAATACCCAGCAGGGATGAACACCGGGGAGCTGTTTTTT. Its translation is CASSEYPAGMNTGELFF.

This chain links TRBV7-8 with TRBJ2-3, with D possibly TRBD1 on 5 matching bases. Trimming took off 3 bases at V and 0 bases at J, with 13 bases between the two ends. There are 16 residues in the CDR3. In germline, CDR1 is SGHVS, CDR2 FQNEAQ. CDR3 sequence (DNA): TGTGCCAGCAGCTTCACAGGTTTTCTGAGCACAGATACGCAGTATTTT. Its translation: CASSFTGFLSTDTQYF.

The genes are TRBV19 and TRBJ2-6, with D maybe TRBD1 (6 bases). The germline V and J ends were trimmed by 4 bases and 1 base, with 14 bases remaining between them. The germline V gene has CDR1 LNHDA and CDR2 SQIVND (reference sequence). This CDR3 comprises 17 residues. CDR3 coding DNA: TGTGCCAGTAGTAAAAGGACCAGGGGTTCTGGGGCCAACGTCCTGACTTTC. Translated: CASSKRTRGSGANVLTF.

Here the CDR3 reads CASSQDGGQQTYGYTF. Here the CDR3 DNA reads TGCGCCAGCAGCCAAGATGGAGGACAGCAAACCTATGGCTACACCTTC. J is TRBJ1-2 and V is TRBV4-1, with D possibly being TRBD1 (6 bases). Trimming stripped 0 bases from V and 4 bases from J, with 15 bases between. CDR3 length equals 16 residues. Germline values: CDR1 MGHRA, CDR2 YSYEKL.

The J gene is TRBJ2-2, the V gene TRBV7-9; D possibly corresponds to TRBD1 (6 bases). The ends were cut back, 1 base at V and 6 bases at J, with 21 bases in the middle. This CDR3 contains 18 residues. Germline V gene data show CDR1 as SEHNR and CDR2 as FQNEAQ (reference sequence). DNA of the CDR3: TGTGCCAGCAGCTTAGGAACTGGAGATGGGAACAGGGCCGGGGAGCTGTTTTTT. Protein product: CASSLGTGDGNRAGELFF.

J is TRBJ1-2 and V is TRBV25-1, with D unresolved. Trimming shortened V by 3 bases and J by 5 bases, and 10 bases separated the two germline ends. The CDR3 contains 13 residues. In germline, CDR1 is MGHDK, CDR2 SYGVNS. CDR3 nucleotide sequence: TGTGCCAGCAGTGATCCCTCGACTTATGGCTACACCTTC. Amino acid sequence: CASSDPSTYGYTF.

This clone was recorded once. The chain combines TRBV27 with TRBJ2-7; D uncertain. V was clipped by 1 base and J by 2 bases, with 15 bases between them. In germline, CDR1 is MNHEY, CDR2 SMNVEV (reference sequence). This CDR3 has 16 residues. The CDR3 region has the DNA TGTGCCAGCAGTTTATATCCAGTCGACACCGCCTACGAGCAGTACTTC. Translating gives CASSLYPVDTAYEQYF.

The chain is built from TRBV5-1 and TRBJ2-7, with TRBD1 matching over 9 bases. Germline trimming cut 0 bases from V and 6 bases from J; bases unmatched to any gene: 7. CDR3 length: 15 amino acids. From germline, CDR1 is SGHRS and CDR2 YFSETQ. Written as DNA, the CDR3 is TGCGCCAGCAGCTTGGGGTGGGACAGGGTGGCCGAGCAGTACTTC. Its translation is CASSLGWDRVAEQYF.

The V gene is TRBV5-1, the J gene TRBJ1-2; D ambiguous. Germline CDR1 SGHRS, CDR2 YFSETQ. Trimming removed 5 bases at V and 1 base at J, with 12 bases between. The CDR3 runs 14 residues. The CDR3 spells CASRTDRLNYGYTF. The CDR3 coding sequence is TGCGCCAGCAGAACTGACCGACTTAACTATGGCTACACCTTC.

Written as DNA, the CDR3 is TGCGCCAGCGATTCACCTGGCGCGGTACGAAACATTCAGTACTTC. Translation: CASDSPGAVRNIQYF. The chain recombines TRBV10-1 with TRBJ2-4, with D hard to call. CDR3 size: 15 residues. Looked up from germline, CDR1 is WNHNN and CDR2 is SYGVQD (reference sequence). V lost 8 bases and J lost 6, with 20 bases in between.

The chain employs TRBV5-8 and TRBJ1-1, with 9 bases identical to TRBD1. Trimming took 3 bases from V and 3 from J; bases not matched to a gene: 6. The germline V gene encodes CDR1 SGHTS and CDR2 YDEGEE. The CDR3 has 15 amino acids. CDR3: CASSWMTGGDTEAFF. CDR3 in DNA: TGTGCCAGCAGCTGGATGACAGGGGGTGACACTGAAGCTTTCTTT.

The chain is built from TRBV5-5 and TRBJ2-5; D unresolved. CDR1 is SGHKS, CDR2 YYEKEE, per germline (reference sequence). This CDR3 contains 13 residues. V was trimmed by 10 bases and J by 5 bases, leaving 18 bases between them. CDR3 coding DNA: TGTGCCGGCTCCCTGGATTTGGAGGAGACCCAGTACTTC. Its translation: CAGSLDLEETQYF.